This passage covers 17 T cell receptor beta chains from one sample sequenced in a study of prognosis after radiotherapy for stage I lung cancer. Two rounds of multiplex PCR amplified TCR beta CDR3 from genomic DNA. Primers specific to each TRBV and TRBJ gene drove first-round PCR. TCRdb re-called the multiplex PCR reads through MiXCR, storing one row per CDR3 protein. The sample has approximately 25,000 distinct CDR3 sequences; roughly 41% are singletons. The sequences come from PBMCs, collected before or after stereotactic body radiation therapy (not recorded which). These receptors were collected from a donor aged 50 or older with non-small cell lung cancer.

To note about this clonotype: This likely reflects a read error, since a far larger clone is one base away. The chain has TRBV7-2 and TRBJ2-7, with D tentatively TRBD2 (5 bases). CDR3 length equals 14 residues. Germline V gene sequence: CDR1 SGHTA, CDR2 FQGNSA. Trimming stripped 5 bases from V and 5 bases from J, with 16 bases between. The CDR3 sequence is CASSTRSGGDEQYF. CDR3 DNA: TGTGCCAGCAGCACCCGGTCCGGAGGCGACGAGCAGTACTTC.

Only a few counts were recorded for this clonotype. This chain joins TRBV11-3 and TRBJ1-5; no reliable D call. V lost 6 bases, J lost 5 bases, and 11 bases lay in between. Germline V gives CDR1 SGHNT, CDR2 YENEEA. The CDR3 totals 13 residues. CDR3 protein: CASSGGVDQPQHF. The CDR3 region has the DNA TGTGCCAGCAGTGGAGGTGTGGATCAGCCCCAGCATTTT.

In the case of this clonotype: A read error likely explains this, since a far larger clone differs by one base. No DNA is shown, since the ends of the CDR3 on it are uncertain; the CDR3 is the one TCRdb lists. The chain is built from TRBV6-2 or TRBV6-3 and TRBJ1-4. With termini counted, the CDR3 has 15 amino acids. CDR1 and CDR2 from the germline V gene are MNHEY and SVGEGT. CDR3 amino acids: CASSSSGDFGEKMFF.

On this clonotype: This may arise from a read error, as a much more abundant clone is one base away. The V gene is TRBV6-1, the J gene TRBJ2-5; D is perhaps TRBD1 or TRBD2 (5 bases each). The CDR3 is made up of 15 amino acids. Germline CDR1 reads MNHNS; CDR2 reads SASEGT. DNA for the CDR3: TGTGCCAGCAGAGGACCTCAGGGACCTCAAGATACCCAGTACTTC. Amino acid sequence: CASRGPQGPQDTQYF.

This clonotype has a count of ten or more. This sequence joins TRBV6-1 and TRBJ2-5; 8 positions match TRBD2. Looked up from germline, CDR1 is MNHNS and CDR2 is SASEGT. The CDR3 is made up of 13 amino acids. J gave up 3 bases and V 6 bases, and 3 bases lay outside the gene matches. The DNA of the CDR3 is TGTGCCAGCAGGATTAGCGGGAAAGAGACCCAGTACTTC. Its translation: CASRISGKETQYF.

Ten or more counts support this clonotype. Its ends do not fully match the called genes, so a read error is possible. The chain is built from TRBV30 and TRBJ1-2; D gene uncertain. Looked up from germline, CDR1 is GTSNPN and CDR2 is SVGIG (reference sequence). The length of the CDR3 is 13 residues. The CDR3 is CAWSDGINYGYAF. The CDR3 DNA is TGTGCCTGGAGTGATGGCATTAACTATGGCTACGCCTTC.

The table lists this clonotype with many counts. The chain recombines TRBV5-1 with TRBJ2-3, with D possibly matching TRBD1 (5 bases). The CDR3 runs 17 residues. Germline lookup yields CDR1 SGHRS and CDR2 YFSETQ. Deletions cut 0 bases from V and 1 base from J, with 15 bases between. The CDR3 DNA sequence: TGCGCCAGCAGCTTGGTCGCAGGGTTAGCTCGCACAGATACGCAGTATTTT. Protein: CASSLVAGLARTDTQYF.

The sample holds many counts of this clonotype. V gene TRBV20-1 combines with J gene TRBJ1-2, with TRBD1 identical over 7 bases. The CDR3 is 14 amino acids. Germline CDR1 reads DFQATT; CDR2 reads SNEGSKA (reference sequence). The trim removed 6 bases at V and 7 bases at J, leaving 14 bases unmatched. The CDR3 nucleotides read TGCAGTGCCTTGACAGGGAACTTTTTAGGTGGCTACACCTTC. Translated: CSALTGNFLGGYTF.

As to this clonotype: A single base is all that separates this from a far larger clone, so a read error is likely. The chain is built from TRBV7-8 and TRBJ2-7; maybe TRBD2 (6 bases). The CDR3 is 15 amino acids. Trimming took 4 bases from V and 0 from J, leaving 13 bases between them. Germline V gives CDR1 SGHVS, CDR2 FQNEAQ. DNA of the CDR3: TGTGCCAGCAGCTCCGGGACTTCAATCTCCTACGAGCAGTACTTC. Translated: CASSSGTSISYEQYF.

This clonotype has at least ten counts. This chain joins TRBV2 and TRBJ2-2; 7 bases align to TRBD2. Germline CDR1 reads SNHLY; CDR2 reads FYNNEI. Unmatched junction bases numbered 7, after V lost 7 bases and J lost 5 bases. The CDR3 is made up of 14 amino acids. As DNA, the CDR3 is TGTGCCAGCATGCCCAGCGGGAATACCGGGGAGCTGTTTTTT. It specifies CASMPSGNTGELFF.

As regards this clonotype: One junction end disagrees with the germline gene, perhaps due to a read error. The rearrangement uses TRBV12-3 or TRBV12-4 and TRBJ2-7; perhaps TRBD2 as D (5 bases). The CDR3 consists of 14 residues. The CDR3 nucleotides read TGTTCCAGCGGACTGGGCTGGAGTAACGACGAGCAGTACTTC. Translated, it gives CSSGLGWSNDEQYF.

This clonotype was counted ten times or more. J is TRBJ1-4 and V is TRBV6-1; D is ambiguous. Germline loops: CDR1 MNHNS, CDR2 SASEGT. The germline V and J ends were trimmed by 5 bases and 8 bases, with 18 bases remaining between them. The CDR3 spans 15 residues. This CDR3 reads CASSTDGVGYEKLFF. The CDR3 DNA sequence: TGTGCCAGCAGTACCGACGGAGTCGGGTACGAAAAACTGTTTTTT.

This clonotype showed up many times. The gene calls are TRBV30 and TRBJ1-1; 7 bases are shared with TRBD1. Trimming took 3 bases from V and 4 from J; bases not matched to a gene: 8. Germline V gives CDR1 GTSNPN, CDR2 SVGIG (reference sequence). This CDR3 is built from 14 residues. The CDR3 DNA reads as TGTGCCTGGAGAACTGGACAGGTCGGCACTGAAGCTTTCTTT. This translates into CAWRTGQVGTEAFF.

This clonotype came up a few times. One base away lies a much larger clone, so this may be a sequencing read error. The rearrangement uses TRBV5-6 and TRBJ1-2; D is unresolved. The CDR3 totals 12 residues. Germline lookup yields CDR1 SGHDT and CDR2 YYEEEE. The CDR3 sequence: CVSSSGNYGYTF. The CDR3 DNA sequence: TGTGTCAGCAGCTCGGGTAACTATGGCTACACCTTC. Using reference TRBV5-6 and TRBJ1-2 for the parts outside the CDR3, the full variable domain is DAGVTQSPTHLIKTRGQQVTLRCSPKSGHDTVSWYQQALGQGPQFIFQYYEEEERQRGNFPDRFSGHQFPNYSSELNVNALLLGDSALYLCVSSSGNYGYTFGSGTRLTVV.

This clonotype came up many times. This chain connects TRBV20-1 to TRBJ1-1, with D hard to call. V was pared by 0 bases and J by 0 bases, with 11 bases between. The germline V gene encodes CDR1 DFQATT and CDR2 SNEGSKA (reference sequence). The CDR3 consists of 15 residues. The CDR3 loop is CSAREAGQLNTEAFF. In nucleotides, the CDR3 is TGCAGTGCTAGAGAAGCAGGCCAGTTGAACACTGAAGCTTTCTTT.

The V call is TRBV11-1, the J call TRBJ2-1; the D is unclear. The CDR3 length is 16 residues. Trimming stripped 7 bases from V and 4 bases from J, with 20 bases between. CDR1 and CDR2 (germline): SGHAT, FQDESV (reference sequence). The CDR3 reads CASTSRPSSSYNEQFF. CDR3 DNA sequence: TGTGCCAGCACCTCCCGACCATCCTCCTCTTACAATGAGCAGTTCTTC.

In the case of this clonotype: An end of the junction differs from the germline gene, which may be a read error. This chain connects TRBV2 to TRBJ2-3, with D tentatively TRBD2 (5 bases). CDR3 length: 15 residues. Germline CDR1 and CDR2: SNHLY and FYNNEI. CDR3 nucleotides: TGTGCCAGCAGTGAAAACGGGTCTAGCACTGATATGCAGTATTTT. Its translation is CASSENGSSTDMQYF.